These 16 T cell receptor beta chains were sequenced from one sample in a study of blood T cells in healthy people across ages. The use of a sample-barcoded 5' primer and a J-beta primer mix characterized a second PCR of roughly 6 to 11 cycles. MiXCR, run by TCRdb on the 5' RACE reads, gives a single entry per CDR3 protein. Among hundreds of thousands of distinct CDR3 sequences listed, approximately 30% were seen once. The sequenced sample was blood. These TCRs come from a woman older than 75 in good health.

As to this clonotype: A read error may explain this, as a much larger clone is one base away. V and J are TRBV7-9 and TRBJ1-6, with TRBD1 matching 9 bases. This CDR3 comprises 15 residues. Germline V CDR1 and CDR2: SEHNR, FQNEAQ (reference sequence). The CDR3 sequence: CVSSPDRGVGSPLHF. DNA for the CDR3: TGTGTCAGCAGCCCGGACAGGGGAGTCGGTTCACCCCTCCACTTT.

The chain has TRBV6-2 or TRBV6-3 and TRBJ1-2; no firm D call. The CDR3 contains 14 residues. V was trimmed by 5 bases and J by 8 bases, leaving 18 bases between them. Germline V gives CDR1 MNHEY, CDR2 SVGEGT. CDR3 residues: CASSLPKRGVGYTF. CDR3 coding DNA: TGTGCCAGCAGTCTCCCTAAGAGAGGCGTCGGCTACACCTTC.

CDR3 DNA sequence: TGCGCCAGCAGCTTGCAGGGGGATAGCAATCAGCCCCAGCATTTT. This encodes CASSLQGDSNQPQHF. The chain carries TRBV5-1 and TRBJ1-5; 7 bases line up with TRBD1. CDR3 size: 15 residues. V lost 1 base and J lost 0; bases outside the gene matches: 1. Germline CDR1 reads SGHRS; CDR2 reads YFSETQ.

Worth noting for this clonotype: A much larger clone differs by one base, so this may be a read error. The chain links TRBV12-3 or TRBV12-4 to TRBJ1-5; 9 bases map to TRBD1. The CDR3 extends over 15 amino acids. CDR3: CASSLGQGINQPRHF. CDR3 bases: TGTGCCAGCAGTCTGGGACAGGGAATCAATCAGCCCCGGCATTTT.

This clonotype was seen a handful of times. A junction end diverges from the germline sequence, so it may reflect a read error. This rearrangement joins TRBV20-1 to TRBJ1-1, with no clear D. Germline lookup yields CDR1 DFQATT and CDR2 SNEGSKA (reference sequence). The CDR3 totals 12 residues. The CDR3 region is CSARDSLAEAFF. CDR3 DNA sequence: TGCAGTGCGAGAGATTCGCTCGCTGAAGCTTTCTTT.

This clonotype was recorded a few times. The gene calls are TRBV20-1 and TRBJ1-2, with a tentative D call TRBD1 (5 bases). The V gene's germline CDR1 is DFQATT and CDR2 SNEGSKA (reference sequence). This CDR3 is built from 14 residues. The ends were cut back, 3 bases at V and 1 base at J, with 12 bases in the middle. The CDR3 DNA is TGCAGTGCTAGGAGGCCAGGGAGTAACTATGGCTACACCTTC. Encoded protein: CSARRPGSNYGYTF.

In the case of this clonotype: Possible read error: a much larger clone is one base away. The CDR3 is CAGSQVPNTGELFF. The CDR3 DNA follows: TGTGCCGGCAGCCAAGTGCCGAACACCGGGGAGCTGTTTTTT. J is TRBJ2-2 and V is TRBV3-1; D unclear. Germline V CDR1 and CDR2: LGHDT, YNNKEL (reference sequence). The CDR3 contains 14 residues.

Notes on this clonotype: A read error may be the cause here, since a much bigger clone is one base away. This CDR3 is CASSWTYSSYEQYF. CDR3 DNA: TGCGCCAGCAGCTGGACCTACAGCTCCTACGAGCAGTACTTC. The rearrangement joins TRBV5-1 to TRBJ2-7, with D uncertain. The V gene lost 3 bases and the J gene lost 0 bases, with 10 bases spanning the gap. CDR1 and CDR2 from the germline V gene are SGHRS and YFSETQ. The CDR3 contains 14 residues.

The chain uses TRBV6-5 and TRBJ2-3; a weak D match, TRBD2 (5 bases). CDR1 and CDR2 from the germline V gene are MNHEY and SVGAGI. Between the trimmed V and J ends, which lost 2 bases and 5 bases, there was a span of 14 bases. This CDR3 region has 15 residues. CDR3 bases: TGTGCCAGCAGTTACGAAGCTAGCTACGGAGATACGCAGTATTTT. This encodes CASSYEASYGDTQYF.

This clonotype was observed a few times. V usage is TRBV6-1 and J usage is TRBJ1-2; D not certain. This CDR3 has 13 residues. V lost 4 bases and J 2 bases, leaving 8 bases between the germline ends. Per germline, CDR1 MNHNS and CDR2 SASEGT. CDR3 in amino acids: CASSVAPNYGYTF. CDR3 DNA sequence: TGTGCCAGCAGTGTAGCCCCCAACTATGGCTACACCTTC.

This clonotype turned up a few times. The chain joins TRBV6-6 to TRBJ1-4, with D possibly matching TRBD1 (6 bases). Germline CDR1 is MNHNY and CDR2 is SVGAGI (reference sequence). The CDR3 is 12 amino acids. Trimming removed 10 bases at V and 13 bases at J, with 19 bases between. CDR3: CATTGPGEGLFF. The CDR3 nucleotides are TGTGCCACCACCGGTCCAGGGGAGGGACTGTTTTTT.

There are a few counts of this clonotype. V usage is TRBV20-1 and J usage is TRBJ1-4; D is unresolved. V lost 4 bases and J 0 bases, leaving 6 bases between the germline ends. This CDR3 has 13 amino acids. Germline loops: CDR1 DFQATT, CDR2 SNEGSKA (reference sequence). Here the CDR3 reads CSATGATNEKLFF. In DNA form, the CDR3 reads TGCAGTGCTACAGGAGCAACTAATGAAAAACTGTTTTTT.

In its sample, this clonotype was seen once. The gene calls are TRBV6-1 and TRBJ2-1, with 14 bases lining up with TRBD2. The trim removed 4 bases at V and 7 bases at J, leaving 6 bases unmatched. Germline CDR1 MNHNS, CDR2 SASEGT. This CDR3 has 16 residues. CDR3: CASSGGLAGVENEQFF. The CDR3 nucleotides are TGTGCCAGCAGTGGGGGACTAGCGGGAGTCGAAAATGAGCAGTTCTTC.

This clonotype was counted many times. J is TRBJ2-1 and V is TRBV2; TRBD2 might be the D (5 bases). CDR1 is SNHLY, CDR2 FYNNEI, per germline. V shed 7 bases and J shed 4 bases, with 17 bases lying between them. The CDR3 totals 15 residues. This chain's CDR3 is CASNRGGTTYNEQFF. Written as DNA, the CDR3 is TGTGCCAGCAACCGCGGAGGTACGACTTACAATGAGCAGTTCTTC.

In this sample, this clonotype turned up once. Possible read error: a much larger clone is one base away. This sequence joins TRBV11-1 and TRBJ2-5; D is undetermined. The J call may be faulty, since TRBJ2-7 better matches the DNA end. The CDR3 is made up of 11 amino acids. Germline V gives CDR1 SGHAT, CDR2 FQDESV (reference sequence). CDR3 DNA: TGTGCCCGCAGCTTCCAGGACGAGCAGTACTTC. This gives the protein CARSFQDEQYF.

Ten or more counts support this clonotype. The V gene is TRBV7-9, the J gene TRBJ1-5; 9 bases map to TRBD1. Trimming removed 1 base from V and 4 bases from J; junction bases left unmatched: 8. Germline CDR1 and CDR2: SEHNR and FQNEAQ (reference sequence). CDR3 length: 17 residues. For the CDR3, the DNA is TGTGCCAGCAGCTTAGGAGGGACAGGGAGAAAAAATCAGCCCCAGCATTTT. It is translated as CASSLGGTGRKNQPQHF.